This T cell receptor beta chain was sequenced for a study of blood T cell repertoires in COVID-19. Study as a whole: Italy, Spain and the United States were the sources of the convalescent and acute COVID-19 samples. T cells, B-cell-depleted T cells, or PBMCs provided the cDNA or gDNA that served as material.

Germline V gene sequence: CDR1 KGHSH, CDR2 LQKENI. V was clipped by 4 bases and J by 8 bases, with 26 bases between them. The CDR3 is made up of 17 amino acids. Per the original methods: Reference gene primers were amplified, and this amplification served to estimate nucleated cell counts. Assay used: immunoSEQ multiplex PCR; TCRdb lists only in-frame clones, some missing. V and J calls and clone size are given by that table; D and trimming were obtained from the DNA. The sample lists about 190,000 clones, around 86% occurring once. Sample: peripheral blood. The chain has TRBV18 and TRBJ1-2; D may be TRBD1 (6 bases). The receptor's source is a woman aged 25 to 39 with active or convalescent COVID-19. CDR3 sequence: CASSLIQTTGTTGGYTF. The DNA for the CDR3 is TGTGCCAGCTCACTCATTCAGACTACCGGGACAACGGGAGGCTACACCTTC.